This record looks at one T cell receptor (beta chain) sequence and its context. Its antigen is unidentified. The data are from a study of OX40 agonist ivuxolimab in advanced cancers. The overall study: Head and neck, renal cell, melanoma or hepatocellular carcinoma were the cancers that dose-escalation patients had. Of mixed ages from 23 to 79 and averaging around 60 years, the group was around 78% male. General study results and limits: On average, a greater number of expanded clones characterised CD8+ T cells relative to CD4+.

Clones were sequenced by immunoSEQ multiplex PCR, and TCRdb holds only the in-frame ones, with some missing. Of nearly 80,000 clones in the sample, 90% were seen once. V was clipped by 5 bases and J by 1 base; unmatched bases: 11. This CDR3 spans 17 amino acids. Germline CDR1 is SGHAT and CDR2 is FQNNGV. The chain employs TRBV11-2 and TRBJ2-7; 10 bases line up with TRBD2. The TCR originated in an adult with an advanced solid tumor such as melanoma, head and neck, liver or kidney cancer. The source material was CD4+ or CD8+ T cells sorted from blood, sampled in a trial of the OX40 agonist ivuxolimab. CDR3: CASSTGLAGGLSYEQYV. In DNA form, the CDR3 reads TGTGCCAGCAGCACCGGATTAGCGGGGGGATTATCCTACGAGCAGTACGTC.